This T cell receptor beta chain emerged from a study of cytomegalovirus exposure and HLA in healthy donors. Study overall: Later, an analysis reported that the 95 to 150 validation repertoires had used the same platform as the 550 to 750 first-cohort repertoires. Study results and limitations: Investigators reported 150 to 200 TCR beta chains as tied to cytomegalovirus. Later, an analysis found that TCR clusters from the first cohort tended to co-occur in the 90 to 150 validation repertoires. The majority of TCR sequences were rare, yet some public TCRs appeared in many donors.

Remarks on this clone: The antigen is unknown.

The data were produced by immunoSEQ multiplex PCR, yet TCRdb's version contains in-frame clones alone and is incomplete. This table holds 250,000 to 300,000 clones, almost 90% found once. This sequence originates from a woman younger than 35 in good health and CMV-seronegative. The specimen was PBMCs.

The CDR3 sequence: CASSWTGTGQSEAFF. CDR3 DNA: TGCGCCAGCAGCTGGACCGGGACAGGGCAGTCTGAAGCTTTCTTT. V usage is TRBV5-1 and J usage is TRBJ1-1; 9 bases fit TRBD1. CDR1 and CDR2 (germline): SGHRS, YFSETQ. The CDR3 length is 15 residues. V shed 3 bases, J shed 6 bases, and the junction held 9 bases outside the gene matches.